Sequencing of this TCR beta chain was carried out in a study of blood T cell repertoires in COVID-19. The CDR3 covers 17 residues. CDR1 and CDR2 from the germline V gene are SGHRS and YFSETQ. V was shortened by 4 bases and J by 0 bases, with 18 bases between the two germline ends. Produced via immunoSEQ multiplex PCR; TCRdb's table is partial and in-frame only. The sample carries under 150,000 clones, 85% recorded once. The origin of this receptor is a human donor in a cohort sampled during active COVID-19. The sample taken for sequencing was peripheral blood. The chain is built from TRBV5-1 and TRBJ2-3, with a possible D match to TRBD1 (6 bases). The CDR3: CASSQVRDTLSTDTQYF. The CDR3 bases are TGCGCCAGCAGCCAAGTCCGGGACACCCTTAGCACAGATACGCAGTATTTT.